This T cell receptor beta chain came from a study of T cell responses to AZD1222 COVID-19 vaccine. Study outcomes and limitations: Baseline antibody screening turned up just a handful of seropositive AZD1222 recipients. Clonal diversity was possibly underestimated, and white British individuals and females predominated among donors. A rise in Spike-specific TCR breadth and depth followed two AZD1222 doses. Distributed over spike, vaccine-associated CD4 TCRs predominated at 160-218 and 743-854.

The method was immunoSEQ multiplex PCR; TCRdb's version includes in-frame clones alone and lacks a portion of them. The table lists about 96,000 clones, roughly nine tenths of them singletons. Remarks on this clone: No antigen is known for it.

This CDR3 is built from 16 residues. Looked up from germline, CDR1 is SEHNR and CDR2 is FQNEAQ (reference sequence). V lost 5 bases, J lost 4 bases, and 20 bases lay in between. The sequence was collected from an adult in good health. Here the sequenced sample was peripheral blood, taken on day 0 of AZD1222 vaccination. The chain employs TRBV7-9 and TRBJ1-2, with D maybe TRBD1 (6 bases). CDR3 nucleotides: TGTGCCAGCAGCCCCCTAGCGGGGGCCCGGGCCTATGGCTACACCTTC. Translated, it gives CASSPLAGARAYGYTF.